These 24 T cell receptor beta chains were all obtained from the same sample, sequenced in a study of identical twins. TCRdb reprocessed the 5' RACE reads via MiXCR and lists one record per CDR3 protein. This table holds 230,000 or so distinct CDR3 sequences, about 8.9% found once. The sample was also reused in another study, on yellow fever vaccine responses in identical twins.

The specimen sequenced was CD8+ T cells sorted from blood. These receptors were obtained from a woman between 18 and 29 years old in good health.

J is TRBJ2-5 and V is TRBV20-1; no firm D call. Germline assignment: CDR1 DFQATT and CDR2 SNEGSKA (reference sequence). V lost 0 bases to trimming and J lost 2 bases, with 19 bases between them. This CDR3 has 17 amino acids. CDR3 sequence (DNA): TGCAGTGCTAGAGATTCCATGGCGGCACAAGATCAAGAGACCCAGTACTTC. Translated: CSARDSMAAQDQETQYF.

As for this clonotype: An end of the junction differs from the germline gene, which may be a read error. The CDR3 is CASSLRQRETQYF. The CDR3 DNA reads TGTGCTAGCAGCTTACGACAGAGAGAGACCCAGTACTTC. The genes are TRBV7-7 and TRBJ2-5; D is possibly TRBD1 (5 bases). Germline CDR1 reads SSHAT; CDR2 reads FNYEAQ (reference sequence). This CDR3 region has 13 residues.

The table lists this clonotype with a few counts. The gene calls are TRBV7-8 and TRBJ2-1; tentatively, D is TRBD1 (5 bases). V lost 4 bases to trimming and J lost 8 bases, with 15 bases between them. CDR1 SGHVS and CDR2 FQNEAQ come from the germline V gene. This CDR3 has 14 residues. CDR3 amino acids: CASSSHTDSYEQFF. CDR3 nucleotide sequence: TGTGCCAGCAGCTCGCACACCGACAGTTATGAGCAGTTCTTC.

This clonotype was recorded at least ten times. The chain recombines TRBV28 with TRBJ2-1; D not certain. The CDR3 has 13 amino acids. In germline, CDR1 is MDHEN, CDR2 SYDVKM. Trimming shortened V by 7 bases and J by 0 bases, and 7 bases separated the two germline ends. Written as DNA, the CDR3 is TGTGCCAGCAATAATAGCTCCTACAATGAGCAGTTCTTC. It specifies CASNNSSYNEQFF.

This clonotype came up a few times. The V gene is TRBV12-3 or TRBV12-4, the J gene TRBJ2-1, with 7 positions matching TRBD1. The CDR3 sequence is 14 residues long. Trimming removed 5 bases from V and 2 bases from J; junction bases left unmatched: 3. The CDR3: CASSGGQTYNEQFF. CDR3 coding DNA: TGTGCCAGCAGTGGGGGACAGACCTACAATGAGCAGTTCTTC.

V and J are TRBV2 and TRBJ2-5; D is unresolved. The V gene lost 2 bases and the J gene lost 1 base, with 8 bases spanning the gap. Germline CDR1 is SNHLY and CDR2 is FYNNEI. There are 14 residues in the CDR3. DNA of the CDR3: TGTGCCAGCAGTGAACCCTACTTCCAAGAGACCCAGTACTTC. This encodes CASSEPYFQETQYF.

This clonotype has just a few counts. The chain couples TRBV7-8 to TRBJ2-2; D is unresolved. Germline lookup yields CDR1 SGHVS and CDR2 FQNEAQ. V lost 2 bases and J 1 base, leaving 14 bases between the germline ends. The CDR3 spans 17 residues. The CDR3 loop is CASSLQTPAVNTGELFF. In DNA form, the CDR3 reads TGTGCCAGCAGCTTACAAACTCCGGCGGTGAACACCGGGGAGCTGTTTTTT.

This clonotype came up a few times. The chain joins TRBV19 to TRBJ2-1, with TRBD2 matching 7 bases. The CDR3 consists of 15 residues. CDR1 is LNHDA and CDR2 is SQIVND in the germline V gene (reference sequence). With 3 bases clipped from V and 3 bases from J, the junction kept 5 bases outside the gene matches. The DNA of the CDR3 is TGTGCCAGTAGTATGGGACTAATTTTCTACAATGAGCAGTTCTTC. This codes for CASSMGLIFYNEQFF.

The chain uses TRBV7-3 and TRBJ2-1; TRBD1 matches 10 bases. The CDR3 extends over 14 amino acids. The ends lost 6 bases at V and 5 bases at J; junction bases unmatched: 4. Germline lookup yields CDR1 SGHTA and CDR2 FQGTGA. CDR3 sequence: CASRRGQGNNEQFF. As DNA, the CDR3 is TGTGCCAGCAGACGGGGACAGGGGAACAATGAGCAGTTCTTC.

On this clonotype: This may be a read error, as it is one base from a much larger clone. The chain is built from TRBV29-1 and TRBJ2-1; D unresolved. The CDR3 sequence is 11 residues long. Germline CDR1 is SQVTM and CDR2 is ANQGSEA. For the CDR3, the DNA is TGCGGCGTTTTTCGAAACAATGAGCAGTTCTTC. Its translation is CGVFRNNEQFF.

This clonotype came up many times. This chain uses TRBV10-2 with TRBJ2-1, with 8 bases aligning to TRBD2. This CDR3 is 13 amino acids long. Germline CDR1 and CDR2: WSHSY and SAAADI. Trimming took 10 bases from V and 8 from J; bases not matched to a gene: 10. This CDR3 is CATSPGRGDEQFF. In DNA, the CDR3 is TGCGCCACCTCCCCCGGGAGGGGCGATGAGCAGTTCTTC.

A few counts support this clonotype. CDR3 in DNA: TGCAGCGTTGATCTTCCAGATGGCTACACCTTC. Protein sequence: CSVDLPDGYTF. The V call is TRBV29-1, the J call TRBJ1-2; D unclear. The germline V and J ends were trimmed by 3 bases and 6 bases, with 8 bases remaining between them. Germline-derived CDR1 and CDR2 are SQVTM and ANQGSEA. The CDR3 consists of 11 residues.

The V gene is TRBV14, the J gene TRBJ2-7; 9 bases fit TRBD1. The junction had 0 bases not matched to a gene; V was cut back by 4 bases and J by 2 bases. CDR1 and CDR2 from the germline V gene are SGHDN and FVKESK. This CDR3 spans 13 amino acids. The CDR3 here is CASSRDRAYEQYF. The CDR3 DNA follows: TGTGCCAGCAGCCGGGACAGGGCCTACGAGCAGTACTTC.

This clonotype was seen repeatedly, ten times or more. In nucleotides, the CDR3 is TGCAGTGCTAGAGACCAACTAGCGGGGGGAATCCTATCCTACGAGCAGTACTTC. Translated, it gives CSARDQLAGGILSYEQYF. This chain uses TRBV20-1 with TRBJ2-7; 12 bases map to TRBD2. The CDR3 loop spans 18 amino acids. Germline loops: CDR1 DFQATT, CDR2 SNEGSKA (reference sequence). Trimming removed 0 bases from V and 1 base from J; junction bases left unmatched: 10.

This clonotype was seen a few times. V usage is TRBV5-4 and J usage is TRBJ2-5; 15 nucleotides align to TRBD2. V shed 4 bases, J shed 5 bases, and the junction held 3 bases outside the gene matches. CDR1 and CDR2 (germline): SGHNT, YYREEE (reference sequence). This CDR3 is built from 15 residues. The CDR3 bases are TGTGCCAGCAGCGGACTAGCGGGGGGGTTTGAGACCCAGTACTTC. This translates into CASSGLAGGFETQYF.

This sequence joins TRBV4-2 and TRBJ2-1, with 8 positions matching TRBD2. Germline assignment: CDR1 LGHNA and CDR2 YNFKEQ. V was clipped by 2 bases and J by 4 bases; unmatched bases: 7. This CDR3 is built from 16 residues. CDR3 in DNA: TGTGCCAGCAGCCAAACTGGAGGGACTAGGTACAATGAGCAGTTCTTC. This encodes CASSQTGGTRYNEQFF.

The chain joins TRBV15 to TRBJ2-1, with unresolved D. This CDR3 has 13 amino acids. Germline-derived CDR1 and CDR2 are LNHNV and YYDKDF (reference sequence). The V gene lost 8 bases and the J gene lost 2 bases, with 10 bases spanning the gap. In DNA, the CDR3 is TGTGCCACCCTCGAGACACCCTACAATGAGCAGTTCTTC. Protein product: CATLETPYNEQFF.

This clonotype was counted a few times. This rearrangement joins TRBV3-1 to TRBJ2-5; D could derive from TRBD1 or TRBD2 (5 bases each). CDR3 length: 14 amino acids. Trimming removed 2 bases at V and 4 bases at J, with 11 bases between. Germline assignment: CDR1 LGHDT and CDR2 YNNKEL (reference sequence). CDR3 DNA: TGTGCCAGCAGCCAAAGATATGGGGGAGAGACCCAGTACTTC. Translation: CASSQRYGGETQYF.

V usage is TRBV20-1 and J usage is TRBJ2-7; 10 bases map to TRBD1. CDR1 is DFQATT and CDR2 is SNEGSKA in the germline V gene (reference sequence). The CDR3 is made up of 16 amino acids. After removal of 5 bases from V and 4 bases from J, the junction contained 14 bases not matched to a gene. The CDR3 sequence: CSARAEEDRGPYEQYF. DNA for the CDR3: TGCAGTGCTCGCGCTGAGGAAGACAGGGGGCCGTACGAGCAGTACTTC.

This clonotype was detected ten times or more. The chain is built from TRBV7-9 and TRBJ1-1; D possibly corresponds to TRBD1 (5 bases). The CDR3 contains 13 residues. Germline CDR1 and CDR2: SEHNR and FQNEAQ (reference sequence). V dropped 5 bases and J dropped 1 base, with 8 bases sitting between them. CDR3 sequence (DNA): TGTGCCAGCAGCCAGGGACCGAACACTGAAGCTTTCTTT. As protein: CASSQGPNTEAFF.

The genes are TRBV6-2 or TRBV6-3 and TRBJ2-2, with 13 bases aligning to TRBD2. CDR1 is MNHEY and CDR2 is SVGEGT in the germline V gene. Germline trimming cut 7 bases from V and 6 bases from J; bases unmatched to any gene: 8. CDR3 length: 16 residues. CDR3 region: CASTIPGLAGPGELFF. In DNA form, the CDR3 reads TGTGCCAGCACCATCCCGGGACTAGCGGGACCCGGGGAGCTGTTTTTT.

This clonotype showed up many times. The CDR3 sequence: CASSLKPPRTEETQYF. The CDR3 DNA follows: TGTGCCAGCAGCTTAAAACCACCCCGGACAGAAGAGACCCAGTACTTC. This rearrangement joins TRBV11-2 to TRBJ2-5, with D perhaps matching TRBD1 (6 bases). Germline CDR1 reads SGHAT; CDR2 reads FQNNGV. This CDR3 contains 16 residues. The V and J ends lost 2 bases and 3 bases respectively, with 16 bases between them.

In its sample, this clonotype was seen many times. The chain uses TRBV10-2 and TRBJ2-1, with D hard to call. The CDR3 totals 17 residues. Germline assignment: CDR1 WSHSY and CDR2 SAAADI. V was trimmed by 0 bases and J by 0 bases, leaving 12 bases between them. The CDR3 DNA reads as TGCGCCAGCAGTGAGTCGGTTGGGCCGAGCTCCTACAATGAGCAGTTCTTC. It codes for CASSESVGPSSYNEQFF.

V usage is TRBV27 and J usage is TRBJ1-5, with D perhaps TRBD1 (6 bases). The CDR3 extends over 15 amino acids. V lost 5 bases and J 7 bases, leaving 18 bases between the germline ends. CDR1 and CDR2 from the germline V gene are MNHEY and SMNVEV (reference sequence). The CDR3 sequence: CASSLGSGQLQPQHF. DNA of the CDR3: TGTGCCAGCAGTCTCGGTTCGGGACAACTACAGCCCCAGCATTTT.